The TCR beta chain under discussion was sequenced for a study of T cell responses to AZD1222 COVID-19 vaccine. Study outcomes and limitations: Donors in the cohort were predominantly white British and more often female, and clonal diversity was possibly underestimated.

Details on this clone: Its antigen remains unknown.

From germline, CDR1 is MNHNS and CDR2 SASEGT. Trimming removed 3 bases from V and 8 bases from J; junction bases left unmatched: 3. The CDR3 spans 13 residues. TCRdb keeps only in-frame clones here, not all; method: immunoSEQ multiplex PCR. Of roughly 90,000 clones in the sample, around nine tenths were seen once. The specimen comprised peripheral blood, sampled on day 0 of MenACWY control vaccination. This clonotype originated in an adult in good health. This chain uses TRBV6-1 with TRBJ1-4, with 7 positions matching TRBD1. Here the CDR3 reads CASSDRGIEKLFF. In DNA, the CDR3 is TGTGCCAGCAGTGACAGGGGGATCGAAAAACTGTTTTTT.